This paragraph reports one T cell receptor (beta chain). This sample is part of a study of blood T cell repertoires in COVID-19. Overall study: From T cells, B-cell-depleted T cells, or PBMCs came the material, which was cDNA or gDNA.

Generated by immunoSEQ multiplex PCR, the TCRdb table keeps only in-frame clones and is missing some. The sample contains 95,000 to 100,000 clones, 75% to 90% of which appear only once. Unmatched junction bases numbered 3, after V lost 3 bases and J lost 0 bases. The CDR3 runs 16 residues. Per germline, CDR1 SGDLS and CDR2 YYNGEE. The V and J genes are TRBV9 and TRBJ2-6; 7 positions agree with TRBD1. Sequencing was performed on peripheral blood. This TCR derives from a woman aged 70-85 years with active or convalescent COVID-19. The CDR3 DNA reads TGTGCCAGCAGCGAGACAGGGCACTCTGGGGCCAACGTCCTGACTTTC. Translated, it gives CASSETGHSGANVLTF.